This T cell receptor (beta chain) was sequenced during a study of tumor-infiltrating lymphocytes in primary liver carcinoma. The wider study: Tumor lesions were T1-T3 N0M0 and spanned about 4.2 to 10 cm. Sequencing of the samples generated roughly 3.65 to 7.5 million productive TCRbeta reads, with similar yields across tissue types.

CDR1 and CDR2 (germline): MNHNY, SVGAGI (reference sequence). The V and J ends lost 2 bases and 2 bases respectively, with 6 bases between them. This CDR3 contains 13 residues. Co-extraction of both nucleic acids (RNA and DNA) used about 17-33 mg of unsorted bulk tissue. The sample holds many counts of this clonotype. Starting material of about 0.45 ug total RNA yielded TCR beta cDNA via a constant-region primer. Three nested multiplex PCR rounds, a slightly modified ARM-PCR method, built the TCR beta libraries. In the first two PCR rounds, TRBV1-TRBV30 forward primers were paired with a C-beta reverse primer, and each round lasted roughly 9 cycles. TCRdb re-called the multiplex PCR reads through MiXCR, storing one row per CDR3 protein. The sample includes approximately 110,000 distinct CDR3 sequences, 55% to 75% seen only once; the top ten take 8.4%.

Source material: liver tumor tissue from sampling region 3. Subset reported: tumor region T3, left-lateral pole. This sequence was found in a woman aged 55-70 years with primary liver carcinoma and hepatitis B virus infection. The rearrangement joins TRBV6-6 to TRBJ2-5; D gene ambiguous. The CDR3, as DNA: TGTGCCAGCAGTTACAAGAGACAAGAGACCCAGTACTTC. Translating it yields CASSYKRQETQYF.